The next 6 T cell receptor beta chains were all read from a single sample in a study of blood T cell repertoires in COVID-19. Method: immunoSEQ multiplex PCR; TCRdb's copy keeps in-frame clones and lacks some. The top ten clones hold roughly 6% of a sample with 65,000 to 80,000 clones, approximately 88% of them seen once. The material sequenced was peripheral blood. The receptors were sampled from a man between 50 and 59 years old with active COVID-19.

The CDR3, as DNA: TGTGCCAGCTCTCGGCAGGGCAATCAGCCCCAGCATTTT. Protein product: CASSRQGNQPQHF. The rearrangement joins TRBV2 to TRBJ1-5, with D hard to call. V lost 8 bases and J 2 bases, leaving 10 bases between the germline ends. CDR1 is SNHLY and CDR2 is FYNNEI in the germline V gene. The CDR3 is 13 amino acids.

J is TRBJ2-1 and V is TRBV5-6, with 7 bases identical to TRBD2. Unmatched junction bases numbered 7, after V lost 0 bases and J lost 7 bases. CDR1 is SGHDT, CDR2 YYEEEE, per germline. The CDR3 extends over 15 amino acids. CDR3 residues: CASSLVSGPGNEQFF. CDR3 coding DNA: TGTGCCAGCAGCTTGGTTAGCGGGCCGGGGAATGAGCAGTTCTTC.

This chain uses TRBV7-2 with TRBJ2-3; the D gene is possibly TRBD2 (5 bases). CDR1 and CDR2 (germline): SGHTA, FQGNSA. Deletions cut 1 base from V and 0 bases from J, with 8 bases between. This CDR3 contains 15 residues. This CDR3 is CASSLGGPSTDTQYF. In DNA form, the CDR3 reads TGTGCCAGCAGCTTAGGAGGGCCTAGCACAGATACGCAGTATTTT.

The chain employs TRBV2 and TRBJ1-5, with TRBD1 matching over 10 bases. The CDR3 is 13 residues long. The V segment lost 5 bases and the J segment 7 bases; nucleotides outside the gene matches: 2. CDR1 is SNHLY, CDR2 FYNNEI, per germline. The DNA of the CDR3 is TGTGCCAGCAGTTTGACAGGGGGCCAGCCCCAGCATTTT. Its translation: CASSLTGGQPQHF.

The chain recombines TRBV7-2 with TRBJ2-2; 7 bases fit TRBD1. Trimming removed 8 bases from V and 5 bases from J; junction bases left unmatched: 8. The CDR3 is 14 residues long. Germline CDR1 reads SGHTA; CDR2 reads FQGNSA. The CDR3 protein is CASAQGLRTGELFF. CDR3 in DNA: TGTGCCAGCGCACAGGGGCTACGGACCGGGGAGCTGTTTTTT.

The chain links TRBV7-3 to TRBJ2-5; perhaps TRBD1 as D (6 bases). Germline CDR1 SGHTA, CDR2 FQGTGA. This CDR3 has 14 residues. The germline V and J ends were trimmed by 4 bases and 0 bases, with 9 bases remaining between them. The CDR3 bases are TGTGCCAGCAGCTCGGACAGAAACCAAGAGACCCAGTACTTC. As protein: CASSSDRNQETQYF.